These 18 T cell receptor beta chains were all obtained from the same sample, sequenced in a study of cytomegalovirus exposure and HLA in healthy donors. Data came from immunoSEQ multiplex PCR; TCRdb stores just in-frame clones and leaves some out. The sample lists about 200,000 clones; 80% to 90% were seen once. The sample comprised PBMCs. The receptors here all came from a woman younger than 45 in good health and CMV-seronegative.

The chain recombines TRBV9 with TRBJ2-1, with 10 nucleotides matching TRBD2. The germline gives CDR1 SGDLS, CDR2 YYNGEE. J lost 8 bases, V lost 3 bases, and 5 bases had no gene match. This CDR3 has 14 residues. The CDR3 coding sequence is TGTGCCAGCAGCGCCATTCTAGCGGGGGATGAGCAGTTCTTC. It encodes CASSAILAGDEQFF.

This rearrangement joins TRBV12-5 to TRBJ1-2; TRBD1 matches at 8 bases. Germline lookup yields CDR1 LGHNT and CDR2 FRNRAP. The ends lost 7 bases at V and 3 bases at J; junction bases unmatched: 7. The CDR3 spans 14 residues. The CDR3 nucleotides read TGTGCTAGTGCAGGGGGCGACCCTGACTATGGCTACACCTTC. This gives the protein CASAGGDPDYGYTF. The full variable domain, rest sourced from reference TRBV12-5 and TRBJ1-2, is DARVTQTPRHKVTEMGQEVTMRCQPILGHNTVFWYRQTMMQGLELLAYFRNRAPLDDSGMPKDRFSAEMPDATLATLKIQPSEPRDSAVYFCASAGGDPDYGYTFGSGTRLTVV.

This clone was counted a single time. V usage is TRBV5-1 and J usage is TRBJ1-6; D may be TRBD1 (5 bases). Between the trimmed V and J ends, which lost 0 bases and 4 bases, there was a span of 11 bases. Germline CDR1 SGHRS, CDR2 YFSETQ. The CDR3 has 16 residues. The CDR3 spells CASSLGSDRYNSPLHF. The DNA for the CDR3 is TGCGCCAGCAGCTTGGGGTCAGACAGATATAATTCACCCCTCCACTTT.

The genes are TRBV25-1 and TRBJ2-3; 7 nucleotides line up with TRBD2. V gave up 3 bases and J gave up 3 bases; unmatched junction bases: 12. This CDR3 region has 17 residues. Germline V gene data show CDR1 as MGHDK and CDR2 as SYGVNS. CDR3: CASSDNIGAGLTDTQYF. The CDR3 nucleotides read TGTGCCAGCAGTGATAATATCGGAGCGGGGTTAACAGATACGCAGTATTTT.

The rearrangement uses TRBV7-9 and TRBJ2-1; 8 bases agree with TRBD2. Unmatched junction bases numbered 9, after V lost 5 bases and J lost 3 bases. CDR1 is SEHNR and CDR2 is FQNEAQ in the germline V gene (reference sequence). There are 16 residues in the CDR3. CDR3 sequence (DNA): TGTGCCAGCAGCGATCCAGGGACTAGATACTACAATGAGCAGTTCTTC. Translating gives CASSDPGTRYYNEQFF. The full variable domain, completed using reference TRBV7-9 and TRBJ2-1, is DTGVSQNPRHKITKRGQNVTFRCDPISEHNRLYWYRQTLGQGPEFLTYFQNEAQLEKSRLLSDRFSAERPKGSFSTLEIQRTEQGDSAMYLCASSDPGTRYYNEQFFGPGTRLTVL.

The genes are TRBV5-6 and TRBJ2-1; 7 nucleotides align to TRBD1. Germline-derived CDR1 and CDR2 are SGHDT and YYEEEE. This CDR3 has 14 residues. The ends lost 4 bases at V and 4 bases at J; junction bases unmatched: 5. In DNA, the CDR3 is TGTGCCAGCAGCAGAGGCAGGGGGTACAATGAGCAGTTCTTC. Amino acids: CASSRGRGYNEQFF.

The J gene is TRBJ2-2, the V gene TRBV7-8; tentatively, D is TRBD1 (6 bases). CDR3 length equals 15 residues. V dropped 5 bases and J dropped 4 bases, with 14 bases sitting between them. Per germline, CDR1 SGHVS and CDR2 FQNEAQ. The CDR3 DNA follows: TGTGCCAGCAGCCACGGGACACTGTTCACCGGGGAGCTGTTTTTT. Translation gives CASSHGTLFTGELFF.

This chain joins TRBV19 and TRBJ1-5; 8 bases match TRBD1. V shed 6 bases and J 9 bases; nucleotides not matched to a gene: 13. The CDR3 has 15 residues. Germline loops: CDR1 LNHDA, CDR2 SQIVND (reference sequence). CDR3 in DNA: TGTGCCAGTAGCGACTCGGACAGGGCCTGGGGGCCCCAGCATTTT. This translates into CASSDSDRAWGPQHF.

CDR3 loop: CASSFLRDGELFF. The CDR3 DNA reads as TGTGCCAGCAGTTTCCTCAGGGACGGGGAGCTGTTTTTT. The J gene is TRBJ2-2, the V gene TRBV28, with a possible D match to TRBD1 (5 bases). CDR3 length: 13 residues. V was pared by 3 bases and J by 7 bases, with 9 bases between. Germline values: CDR1 MDHEN, CDR2 SYDVKM. Looking up the rest from reference TRBV28 and TRBJ2-2 gives the full variable domain: DVKVTQSSRYLVKRTGEKVFLECVQDMDHENMFWYRQDPGLGLRLIYFSYDVKMKEKGDIPEGYSVSREKKERFSLILESASTNQTSMYLCASSFLRDGELFFGEGSRLTVL.

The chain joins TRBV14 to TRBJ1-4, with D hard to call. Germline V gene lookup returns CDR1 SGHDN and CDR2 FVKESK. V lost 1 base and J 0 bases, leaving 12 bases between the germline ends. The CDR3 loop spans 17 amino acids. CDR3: CASSQVYSLSTNEKLFF. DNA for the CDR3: TGTGCCAGCAGCCAAGTATACAGCCTGTCAACTAATGAAAAACTGTTTTTT. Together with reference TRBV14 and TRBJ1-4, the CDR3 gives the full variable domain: EAGVTQFPSHSVIEKGQTVTLRCDPISGHDNLYWYRRVMGKEIKFLLHFVKESKQDESGMPNNRFLAERTGGTYSTLKVQPAELEDSGVYFCASSQVYSLSTNEKLFFGSGTQLSVL.

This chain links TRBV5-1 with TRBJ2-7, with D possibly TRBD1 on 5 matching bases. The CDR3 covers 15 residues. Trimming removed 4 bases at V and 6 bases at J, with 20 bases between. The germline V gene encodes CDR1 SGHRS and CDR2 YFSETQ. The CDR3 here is CASSLVAGKVGEQYF. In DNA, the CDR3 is TGCGCCAGCAGCCTGGTGGCAGGGAAGGTAGGCGAGCAGTACTTC.

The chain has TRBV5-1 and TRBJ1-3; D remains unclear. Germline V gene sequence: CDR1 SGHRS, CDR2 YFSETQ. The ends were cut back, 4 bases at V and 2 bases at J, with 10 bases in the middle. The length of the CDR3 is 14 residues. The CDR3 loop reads CASSHSSPGNTIYF. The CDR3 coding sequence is TGCGCCAGCAGCCATAGCAGTCCTGGAAACACCATATATTTT.

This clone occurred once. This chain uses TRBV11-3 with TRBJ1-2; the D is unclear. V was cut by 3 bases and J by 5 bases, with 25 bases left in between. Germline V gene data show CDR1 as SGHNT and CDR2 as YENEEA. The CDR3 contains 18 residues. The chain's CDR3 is CASSFRYSREAQIYGYTF. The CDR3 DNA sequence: TGTGCCAGCAGCTTTCGATATTCGCGGGAGGCCCAAATTTATGGCTACACCTTC.

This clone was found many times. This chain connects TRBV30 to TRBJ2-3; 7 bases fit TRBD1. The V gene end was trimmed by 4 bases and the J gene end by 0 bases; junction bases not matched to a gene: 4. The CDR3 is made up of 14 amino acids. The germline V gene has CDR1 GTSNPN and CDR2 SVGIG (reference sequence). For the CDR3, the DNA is TGTGCCTGGACAGGCAGGGGGAGCACAGATACGCAGTATTTT. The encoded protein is CAWTGRGSTDTQYF.

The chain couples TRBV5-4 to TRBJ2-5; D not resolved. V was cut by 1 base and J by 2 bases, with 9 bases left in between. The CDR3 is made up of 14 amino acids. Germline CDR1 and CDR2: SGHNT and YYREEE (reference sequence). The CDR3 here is CASSLSRQQETQYF. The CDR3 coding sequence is TGTGCCAGCAGCTTGTCTAGGCAGCAAGAGACCCAGTACTTC.

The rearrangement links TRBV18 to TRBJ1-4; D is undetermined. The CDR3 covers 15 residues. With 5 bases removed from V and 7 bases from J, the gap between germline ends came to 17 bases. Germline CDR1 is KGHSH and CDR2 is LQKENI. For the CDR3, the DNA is TGTGCCAGCTCAAAGACGGGTTCGCGTGGTGAAAAACTGTTTTTT. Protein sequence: CASSKTGSRGEKLFF. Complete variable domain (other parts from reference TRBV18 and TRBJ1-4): NAGVMQNPRHLVRRRGQEARLRCSPMKGHSHVYWYRQLPEEGLKFMVYLQKENIIDESGMPKERFSAEFPKEGPSILRIQQVVRGDSAAYFCASSKTGSRGEKLFFGSGTQLSVL.

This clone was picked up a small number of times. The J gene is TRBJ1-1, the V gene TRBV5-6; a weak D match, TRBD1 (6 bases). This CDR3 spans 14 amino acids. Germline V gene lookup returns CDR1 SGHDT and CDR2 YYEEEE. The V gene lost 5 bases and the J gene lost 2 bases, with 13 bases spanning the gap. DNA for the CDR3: TGTGCCAGCAGTCCCGACAGGCCTAACACTGAAGCTTTCTTT. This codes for CASSPDRPNTEAFF.

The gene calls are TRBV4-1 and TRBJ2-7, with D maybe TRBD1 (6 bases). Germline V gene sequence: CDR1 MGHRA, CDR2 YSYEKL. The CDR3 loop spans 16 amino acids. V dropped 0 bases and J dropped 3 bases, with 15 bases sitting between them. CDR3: CASSQDSTGTSYEQYF. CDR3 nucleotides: TGCGCCAGCAGCCAAGATAGTACAGGGACAAGCTACGAGCAGTACTTC.